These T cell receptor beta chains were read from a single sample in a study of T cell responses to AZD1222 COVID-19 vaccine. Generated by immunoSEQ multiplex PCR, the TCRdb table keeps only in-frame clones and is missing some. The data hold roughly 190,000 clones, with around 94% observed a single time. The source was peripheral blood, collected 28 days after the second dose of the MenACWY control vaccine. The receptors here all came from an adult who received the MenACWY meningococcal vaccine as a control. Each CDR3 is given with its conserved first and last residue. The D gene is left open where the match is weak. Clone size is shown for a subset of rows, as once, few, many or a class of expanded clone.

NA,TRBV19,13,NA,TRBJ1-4,TGTGCCAGTAGTAAAGGAGTTAATGAAAAACTGTTTTTT,CASSKGVNEKLFF
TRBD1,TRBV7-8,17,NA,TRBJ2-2,TGTGCCAGCAGCTTCGACAGGGGGCGCGGGTCCACCGGGGAGCTGTTTTTT,CASSFDRGRGSTGELFF
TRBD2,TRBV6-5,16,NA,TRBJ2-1,TGTGCCAGCAGTTACAGACCGGGACTAGGGCGCAATGAGCAGTTCTTC,CASSYRPGLGRNEQFF
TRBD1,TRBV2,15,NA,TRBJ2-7,TGTGCCAGCACCTGGGGAGGACAGGGTGGCGACGAGCAGTACTTC,CASTWGGQGGDEQYF
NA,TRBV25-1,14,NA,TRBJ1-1,TGTGCCAGCAGTCTCCGGGACGGGAACACTGAAGCTTTCTTT,CASSLRDGNTEAFF
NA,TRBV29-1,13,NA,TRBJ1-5,TGCAGCGTTGAAACCGGGGTCAATCAGCCCCAGCATTTT,CSVETGVNQPQHF
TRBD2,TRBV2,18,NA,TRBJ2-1,TGTGCCAGCAGTGAAGCGCGAACCCCTAGCGGGAGTCGCAATGAGCAGTTCTTC,CASSEARTPSGSRNEQFF
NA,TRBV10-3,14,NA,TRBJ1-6,TGTGCCATCACCTGGGAACCCTTTAATTCACCCCTCCACTTT,CAITWEPFNSPLHF
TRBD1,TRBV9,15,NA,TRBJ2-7,TGTGCCAGCAGCGATTCCGGGACAGGGGCCCACGAGCAGTACTTC,CASSDSGTGAHEQYF
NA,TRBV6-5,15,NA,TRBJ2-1,TGTGCCAGCAGTTACTCGATCGGGAAATACAATGAGCAGTTCTTC,CASSYSIGKYNEQFF
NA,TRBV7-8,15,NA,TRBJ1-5,TGTGCCAGCAGCTTCCGGGGCAACTTTAATCAGCCCCAGCATTTT,CASSFRGNFNQPQHF
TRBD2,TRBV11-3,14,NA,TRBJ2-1,TGTGCCAGCCTCGCGAGCGGGACCTACAATGAGCAGTTCTTC,CASLASGTYNEQFF
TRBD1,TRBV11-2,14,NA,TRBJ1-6,TGTGCCAGCACCCGACCCCGGGACAGGGAGCCCCTCCACTTT,CASTRPRDREPLHF
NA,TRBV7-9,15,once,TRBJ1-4,TGTGCCAGCAGCTTAGCGGGGGCCATAGATGAAAAACTGTTTTTT,CASSLAGAIDEKLFF
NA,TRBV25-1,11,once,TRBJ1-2,TGTGCCAGCAGTGAAGCCAATGGCTACACCTTC,CASSEANGYTF
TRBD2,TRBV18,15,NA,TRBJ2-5,TGTGCCAGCTCACCAGTTATTAGCGGGACGGAGACCCAGTACTTC,CASSPVISGTETQYF
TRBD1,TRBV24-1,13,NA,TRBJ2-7,TGTGCCACCAGAAGGGACAGACCCTACGAGCAGTACTTC,CATRRDRPYEQYF
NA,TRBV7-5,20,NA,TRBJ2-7,TGTGCCAGAAGCTTATTGGCACTAGCGGGAGGGTTTCATGCATCCTACGAGCAGTACTTC,CARSLLALAGGFHASYEQYF
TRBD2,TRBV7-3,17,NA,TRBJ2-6,TGTGCCAGCAGCTTAGTGGCGGGGGGCTCTGGGGCCAACGTCCTGACTTTC,CASSLVAGGSGANVLTF
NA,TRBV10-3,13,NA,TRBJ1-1,TGTGCCATCAGTGGAATTAGACAAACTGAAGCTTTCTTT,CAISGIRQTEAFF
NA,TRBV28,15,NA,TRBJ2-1,TGTGCCACCCAGTTTGGGGGGGCGTCTGACAATGAGCAGTTCTTC,CATQFGGASDNEQFF
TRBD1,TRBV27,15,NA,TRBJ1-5,TGTGCCAGCAGTTTCGGACAGGGGGTGAATCAGCCCCAGCATTTT,CASSFGQGVNQPQHF
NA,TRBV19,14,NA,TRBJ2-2,TGTGCCAGTAGGAGGGACCCCCTCACCGGGGAGCTGTTTTTT,CASRRDPLTGELFF
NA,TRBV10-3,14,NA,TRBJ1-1,TGTGCCATCAGTGAGTCGAGGCTGAACACTGAAGCTTTCTTT,CAISESRLNTEAFF
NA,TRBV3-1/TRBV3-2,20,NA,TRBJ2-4,TGTGCCAGCAGCCAAGATTCCCTCGAAGGGGGGCGGGTAGCCAAAAACATTCAGTACTTC,CASSQDSLEGGRVAKNIQYF
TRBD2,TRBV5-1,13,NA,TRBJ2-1,TGCGCCAGCAGCTGGACTAGAATCAATGAGCAGTTCTTC,CASSWTRINEQFF
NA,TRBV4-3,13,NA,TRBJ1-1,TGCGCCAGCAGCCAAGGACTACAAAGGCACGCTTTCTTT,CASSQGLQRHAFF
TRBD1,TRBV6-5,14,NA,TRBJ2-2,TGTGCCAGCAGTAAAAACAGGGGACCCGGGGAGCTGTTTTTT,CASSKNRGPGELFF
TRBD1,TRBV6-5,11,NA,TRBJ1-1,TGTGCCAGTAACAGGGGCACTGAAGCTTTCTTT,CASNRGTEAFF
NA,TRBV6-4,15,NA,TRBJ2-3,TGTGCCAGCAGTGACTCAAACAGGGAAACAGATACGCAGTATTTT,CASSDSNRETDTQYF
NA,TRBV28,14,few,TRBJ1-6,TGTGCCAGTCAAGCGACAGGAGTAGGATCACCCCTCCACTTT,CASQATGVGSPLHF
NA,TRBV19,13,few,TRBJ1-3,TGTGCCAGTAGGTTACAGGGTCGAAACACCATATATTTT,CASRLQGRNTIYF
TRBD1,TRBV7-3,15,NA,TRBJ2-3,TGTGCCAGCAGCTTAGCCAGGGGGCAGGGAGATACGCAGTATTTT,CASSLARGQGDTQYF
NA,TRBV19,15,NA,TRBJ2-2,TGTGCCAGCCGCCAGGAGGGACTGGGACAAGAGGAGCTGTTTTTT,CASRQEGLGQEELFF
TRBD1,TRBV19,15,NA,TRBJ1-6,TGTGCCAGTAGTTTCCCAGGGGGTGGAAATTCACCCCTCCACTTT,CASSFPGGGNSPLHF
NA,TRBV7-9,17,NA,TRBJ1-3,TGTGCCAGCAGCTTAATTCGGGGGGGCGTTAGTGGAAACACCATATATTTT,CASSLIRGGVSGNTIYF
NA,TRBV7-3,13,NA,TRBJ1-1,TGTGCCAGCAGCTTAAGGGGTGACACTGAAGCTTTCTTT,CASSLRGDTEAFF
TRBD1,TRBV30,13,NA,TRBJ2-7,TGTGCCTGGGGGACAGGGGCAACGGACGAGCAGTACTTC,CAWGTGATDEQYF
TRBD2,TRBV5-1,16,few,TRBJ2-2,TGCGCCAGCAGCGTCAATGGACTAGCGAACACCGGGGAGCTGTTTTTT,CASSVNGLANTGELFF
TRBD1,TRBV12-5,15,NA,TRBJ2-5,TGTGCTAGTGGCAAGGCACAGGGGCCCGGGGAGACCCAGTACTTC,CASGKAQGPGETQYF
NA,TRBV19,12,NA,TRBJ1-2,TGTGCCAGTAGTATCCGAGGGAGCGGCTACACCTTC,CASSIRGSGYTF
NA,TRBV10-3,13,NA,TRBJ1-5,TGTGCCATCAGTGTAAACCCTGTGGAGCCCCAGCATTTT,CAISVNPVEPQHF